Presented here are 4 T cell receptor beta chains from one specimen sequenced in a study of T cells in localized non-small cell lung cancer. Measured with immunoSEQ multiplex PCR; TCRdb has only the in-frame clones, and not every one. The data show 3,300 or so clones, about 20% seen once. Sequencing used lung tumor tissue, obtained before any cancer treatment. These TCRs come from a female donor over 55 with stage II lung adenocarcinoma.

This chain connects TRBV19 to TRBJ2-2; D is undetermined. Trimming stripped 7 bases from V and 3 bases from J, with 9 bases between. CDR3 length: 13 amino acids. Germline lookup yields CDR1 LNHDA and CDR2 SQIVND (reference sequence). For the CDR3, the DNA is TGTGCCAGTACAAGGACCGACACCGGGGAGCTGTTTTTT. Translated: CASTRTDTGELFF.

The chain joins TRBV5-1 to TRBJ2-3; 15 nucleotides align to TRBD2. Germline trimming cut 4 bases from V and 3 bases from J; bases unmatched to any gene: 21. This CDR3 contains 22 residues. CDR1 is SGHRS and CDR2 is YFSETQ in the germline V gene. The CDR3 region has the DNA TGCGCCAGCAGCGTCCCGGTAGGACTAGCGGGAGGGCCGGTAGTAAATACAGATACGCAGTATTTT. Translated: CASSVPVGLAGGPVVNTDTQYF. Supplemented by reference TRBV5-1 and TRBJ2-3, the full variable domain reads KAGVTQTPRYLIKTRGQQVTLSCSPISGHRSVSWYQQTPGQGLQFLFEYFSETQRNKGNFPGRFSGRQFSNSRSEMNVSTLELGDSALYLCASSVPVGLAGGPVVNTDTQYFGPGTRLTVL.

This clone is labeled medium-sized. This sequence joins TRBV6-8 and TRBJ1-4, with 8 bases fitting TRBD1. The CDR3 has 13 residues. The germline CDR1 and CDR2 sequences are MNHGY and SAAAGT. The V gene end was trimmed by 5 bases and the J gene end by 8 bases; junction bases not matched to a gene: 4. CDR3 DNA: TGTGCCAGCAGTGACAGGGGTTGGGAAAAACTGTTTTTT. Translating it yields CASSDRGWEKLFF.

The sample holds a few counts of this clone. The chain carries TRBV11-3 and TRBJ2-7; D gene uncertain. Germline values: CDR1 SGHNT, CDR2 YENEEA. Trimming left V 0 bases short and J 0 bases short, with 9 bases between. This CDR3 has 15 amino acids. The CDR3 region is CASSLDLQFSYEQYF. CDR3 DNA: TGTGCCAGCAGCTTAGATCTGCAGTTCTCCTACGAGCAGTACTTC.